The TCR beta chain under discussion was sequenced for a study of shared clonotypes between healthy human individuals. Study details: Donors had three CD4 naive, three CD4 memory, two CD8 naive and one CD8 memory plate apiece. Points from the study as a whole: Naive CD4 clonotypes overlapped across a few donors at approximately 5%. Large depth notwithstanding, sorted-subset sequencing proved incomplete by rarefaction.

Only in-frame clones appear in the TCRdb table, and some are missing; sequencing was by immunoSEQ multiplex PCR. The sample carries fewer than 400,000 clones, around 72% recorded once. This CDR3 comprises 16 residues. Comment on this clone: Its antigen is as yet unknown.

The specimen sequenced was memory CD4+ T cells sorted from blood. Subset of the sample: CD45RA-negative fraction. The clonotype originates from a man aged 25-40 years in good health. The gene calls are TRBV21-1 and TRBJ2-2; the DNA was not used to check the table's D call, TRBD1. TRBV21-1 is labeled a pseudogene. CDR3: CASISIQGAGTGELFF. As DNA, the CDR3 is TGTGCCAGCATCTCAATACAGGGGGCGGGCACCGGGGAGCTGTTTTTT.